Shown below are 18 T cell receptor beta chains from a single sample sequenced in a study of T-cell memory formation after mild COVID-19. TCRdb analysed the 5' RACE reads with MiXCR anew, one entry per CDR3 protein. The sample contains 350,000 to 500,000 distinct CDR3 sequences, 18% of which appear only once. Sequencing was carried out using PBMCs or a T cell subset sorted from them (not recorded which). These receptor sequences come from a man aged 18 to 29 who had mild COVID-19 (a few samples of this study predate the infection). Cell type and time point are not known.

The chain uses TRBV4-2 and TRBJ1-5, with 9 bases that match TRBD1. This CDR3 is 15 amino acids long. Unmatched junction bases numbered 5, after V lost 3 bases and J lost 5 bases. The germline gives CDR1 LGHNA, CDR2 YNFKEQ. DNA for the CDR3: TGTGCCAGCAGCCACGAGGACAGGGGTGATCAGCCCCAGCATTTT. Residues: CASSHEDRGDQPQHF.

This clonotype was picked up a small number of times. The chain carries TRBV7-2 and TRBJ2-5; the match to TRBD2 covers 13 bases. The V gene's germline CDR1 is SGHTA and CDR2 FQGNSA. The V segment lost 5 bases and the J segment 1 base; nucleotides outside the gene matches: 4. CDR3 size: 16 residues. CDR3 amino acids: CASSQGLAGSQETQYF. Written as DNA, the CDR3 is TGTGCCAGCAGCCAGGGACTAGCGGGGTCCCAAGAGACCCAGTACTTC. Together with reference TRBV7-2 and TRBJ2-5, the CDR3 gives the full variable domain: GAGVSQSPSNKVTEKGKDVELRCDPISGHTALYWYRQSLGQGLEFLIYFQGNSAPDKSGLPSDRFSAERTGGSVSTLTIQRTQQEDSAVYLCASSQGLAGSQETQYFGPGTRLLVL.

J is TRBJ1-1 and V is TRBV10-3, with D unclear. Germline V gene lookup returns CDR1 ENHRY and CDR2 SYGVKD. V lost 5 bases to trimming and J lost 5 bases, with 9 bases between them. The CDR3 totals 12 residues. The CDR3 DNA follows: TGTGCCATCAGTCAATCGGAAACTGAAGCTTTCTTT. As protein: CAISQSETEAFF.

The V call is TRBV28, the J call TRBJ1-5; D unresolved. CDR1 MDHEN and CDR2 SYDVKM come from the germline V gene. The CDR3 runs to 15 residues. The ends were cut back, 6 bases at V and 0 bases at J, with 12 bases in the middle. The CDR3 reads CASSPDCYSNQPQHF. The CDR3 DNA is TGTGCCAGCAGCCCGGACTGCTATAGCAATCAGCCCCAGCATTTT. The entire variable domain, with the rest obtained from reference TRBV28 and TRBJ1-5, is as follows: DVKVTQSSRYLVKRTGEKVFLECVQDMDHENMFWYRQDPGLGLRLIYFSYDVKMKEKGDIPEGYSVSREKKERFSLILESASTNQTSMYLCASSPDCYSNQPQHFGDGTRLSIL.

This clonotype came up a few times. The chain has TRBV12-3 or TRBV12-4 and TRBJ1-5; TRBD1 might be the D (5 bases). This CDR3 has 14 amino acids. Trimming took off 5 bases at V and 4 bases at J, with 12 bases between the two ends. CDR3 DNA sequence: TGTGCCAGCAGTCCAGGGATTGCTAATCAGCCCCAGCATTTT. It specifies CASSPGIANQPQHF.

Turning to this clonotype: Sequence at one end of the junction differs from germline and may be a read error. This chain connects TRBV7-9 to TRBJ2-2, with TRBD2 identical over 7 bases. The CDR3 sequence is 14 residues long. The germline CDR1 and CDR2 sequences are SEHNR and FQNEAQ (reference sequence). CDR3 bases: TGTGCCGGCCAGCGGGGAGCGAACACCTGGGAGCTGTTTTTT. Translation gives CAGQRGANTWELFF. Together with reference TRBV7-9 and TRBJ2-2, the CDR3 gives the full variable domain: DTGVSQNPRHKITKRGQNVTFRCDPISEHNRLYWYRQTLGQGPEFLTYFQNEAQLEKSRLLSDRFSAERPKGSFSTLEIQRTEQGDSAMYLCAGQRGANTWELFFGEGSRLTVL.

The genes are TRBV24-1 and TRBJ2-6; TRBD1 agrees at 7 bases. The CDR3 totals 15 residues. Germline V gives CDR1 KGHDR, CDR2 SFDVKD. With V trimmed by 6 bases and J by 2 bases, 3 bases remained unmatched. The CDR3 nucleotides are TGTGCCACCAGTCTAGGGGGCCCTGGGGCCAACGTCCTGACTTTC. As protein: CATSLGGPGANVLTF.

This clonotype came up a few times. The chain links TRBV6-2 or TRBV6-3 to TRBJ2-5; a possible D gene is TRBD2 (5 bases). V lost 7 bases and J lost 4, with 22 bases in between. Germline assignment: CDR1 MNHEY and CDR2 SVGEGT. This CDR3 has 16 residues. CDR3 amino acids: CASTHPNPRVSETQYF. In nucleotides, the CDR3 is TGTGCCAGCACCCACCCGAATCCGAGGGTGTCAGAGACCCAGTACTTC.

V and J are TRBV19 and TRBJ1-5; TRBD1 matches 7 bases. The V gene end was trimmed by 10 bases and the J gene end by 1 base; junction bases not matched to a gene: 7. Germline V gene lookup returns CDR1 LNHDA and CDR2 SQIVND (reference sequence). The CDR3 length is 14 residues. CDR3 nucleotides: TGTGCCACCACGCAGGGGGAAAGCAATCAGCCCCAGCATTTT. Its protein is CATTQGESNQPQHF. Filled out from reference TRBV19 and TRBJ1-5, the complete variable domain reads DGGITQSPKYLFRKEGQNVTLSCEQNLNHDAMYWYRQDPGQGLRLIYYSQIVNDFQKGDIAEGYSVSREKKESFPLTVTSAQKNPTAFYLCATTQGESNQPQHFGDGTRLSIL.

This clonotype was counted a few times. The J gene is TRBJ2-7, the V gene TRBV6-5; 7 bases fit TRBD1. Germline V gene sequence: CDR1 MNHEY, CDR2 SVGAGI. The CDR3 covers 18 residues. The V and J ends lost 0 bases and 0 bases, in that order; junction bases with no gene match: 11. The CDR3 loop reads CASSYSGTAEGSSYEQYF. Here the CDR3 DNA reads TGTGCCAGCAGTTACTCGGGGACAGCCGAAGGCAGCTCCTACGAGCAGTACTTC.

The rearrangement links TRBV20-1 to TRBJ2-6; D might be TRBD1 (5 bases). CDR1 and CDR2 (germline): DFQATT, SNEGSKA (reference sequence). The CDR3 is made up of 17 amino acids. Trimming pared 5 bases from V and 0 bases from J, leaving 17 bases between. CDR3 coding DNA: TGCAGTGCTCGCCACAGGATTGAGAGCTCTGGGGCCAACGTCCTGACTTTC. Translating it yields CSARHRIESSGANVLTF.

This clonotype has a handful of counts. The chain carries TRBV19 and TRBJ2-3; TRBD1 agrees at 10 bases. The J segment lost 6 bases and the V segment lost 7 bases, leaving 10 bases of the junction unmatched. The germline CDR1 and CDR2 sequences are LNHDA and SQIVND (reference sequence). The CDR3 is made up of 15 amino acids. This CDR3 reads CASIKRDRGGDTQYF. The CDR3 DNA is TGTGCCAGTATAAAAAGGGACAGGGGTGGTGATACGCAGTATTTT. Drawing the rest from reference TRBV19 and TRBJ2-3, the complete variable domain is DGGITQSPKYLFRKEGQNVTLSCEQNLNHDAMYWYRQDPGQGLRLIYYSQIVNDFQKGDIAEGYSVSREKKESFPLTVTSAQKNPTAFYLCASIKRDRGGDTQYFGPGTRLTVL.

In this sample, this clonotype turned up a few times. The chain uses TRBV27 and TRBJ1-6; the D gene is possibly TRBD1 (6 bases). V lost 2 bases and J 7 bases, leaving 12 bases between the germline ends. The germline V gene encodes CDR1 MNHEY and CDR2 SMNVEV (reference sequence). CDR3 length equals 15 residues. The CDR3 DNA reads as TGTGCCAGCAGTTTAGTTCAGGGGCCGAATTCACCCCTCCACTTT. Protein product: CASSLVQGPNSPLHF.

In its sample, this clonotype was seen a few times. The chain combines TRBV10-3 with TRBJ2-3; TRBD1 is a possible D gene (5 bases). The CDR3 is 14 amino acids. V gave up 3 bases and J gave up 0 bases, with 7 bases separating them. Per germline, CDR1 ENHRY and CDR2 SYGVKD. The CDR3 loop reads CAISERGSTDTQYF. The CDR3 DNA reads TGTGCCATCAGTGAAAGGGGAAGCACAGATACGCAGTATTTT.

This chain links TRBV30 with TRBJ1-1, with D possibly matching TRBD1 (5 bases). The CDR3 sequence is 13 residues long. V was clipped by 0 bases and J by 4 bases, with 9 bases between them. CDR1 GTSNPN and CDR2 SVGIG come from the germline V gene (reference sequence). As DNA, the CDR3 is TGTGCCTGGAGTGTACTGGGGGGCACTGAAGCTTTCTTT. It codes for CAWSVLGGTEAFF.

V gene TRBV2 combines with J gene TRBJ1-6; D uncertain. The CDR3 has 15 amino acids. Germline CDR1 and CDR2: SNHLY and FYNNEI. Trimming stripped 4 bases from V and 9 bases from J, with 16 bases between. Written as DNA, the CDR3 is TGTGCCAGCAGTGGAACCATCGATACCGCTTCACCCCTCCACTTT. Protein product: CASSGTIDTASPLHF.

The chain recombines TRBV6-5 with TRBJ1-2; D possibly corresponds to TRBD1 (5 bases). The length of the CDR3 is 14 residues. Germline CDR1 is MNHEY and CDR2 is SVGAGI. V lost 5 bases and J 6 bases, leaving 16 bases between the germline ends. The CDR3 DNA is TGTGCCAGCAGTCCAATTTTGGGGGTTGATGGCTACACCTTC. This codes for CASSPILGVDGYTF.

The rearrangement uses TRBV6-5 and TRBJ2-3, with unresolved D. The V gene's germline CDR1 is MNHEY and CDR2 SVGAGI. This CDR3 spans 17 amino acids. Deletions cut 0 bases from V and 0 bases from J, with 13 bases between. The CDR3 nucleotides are TGTGCCAGCAGTTACTCGATGCACCTAATAAGCACAGATACGCAGTATTTT. Encoded protein: CASSYSMHLISTDTQYF.